What follows describes a single T cell receptor beta chain. As yet, its antigen is unknown. The CDR3 length is 15 residues. CDR1 MDHEN and CDR2 SYDVKM come from the germline V gene. V was clipped by 5 bases and J by 2 bases; unmatched bases: 7. PCR involved 60 Vbeta and 13 Jbeta primers. This table comes from immunoSEQ multiplex PCR, and its TCRdb copy is limited to in-frame clones, with some not included. Of 100,000 to 120,000 clones listed, 78% are singletons. This sample is drawn from a study of cytomegalovirus exposure and HLA in healthy donors. Whole-study context: Genetic ancestry analysis placed over 75% of the 398 donors that were genotyped in the Caucasian-associated cluster. Broader study findings: In vitro checks showed that a few CMV-associated chains really do target CMV antigens. The dataset shows that most TCR sequences were rare, while some public TCRs occurred in many donors.

The rearrangement links TRBV28 to TRBJ2-3; TRBD2 matches 7 bases. The receptor's source is a woman aged 25 to 39 in good health and CMV-seronegative. Sequenced sample: PBMCs. The CDR3 sequence: CASSTRDYYTDTQYF. For the CDR3, the DNA is TGTGCCAGCAGTACCCGGGACTACTACACAGATACGCAGTATTTT.